The clone carrying this TCR beta chain was seen at least ten times. The sample is drawn from a study of T-cell memory formation after mild COVID-19. Germline loops: CDR1 SGHTA, CDR2 FQGNSA. The CDR3 extends over 12 amino acids. V lost 2 bases, J lost 5 bases, and 6 bases lay in between. TCRdb re-called the 5' RACE reads with MiXCR, one entry per CDR3 protein. The data contain more than 400,000 distinct CDR3 sequences, roughly 18% of them singletons. The sequence was collected from an adult woman who had mild COVID-19 (a few samples of this study predate the infection). Cell type and time point are not known. The chain has TRBV7-2 and TRBJ2-5; D unclear. What was sequenced was PBMCs or a T cell subset sorted from them (not recorded which). The CDR3 loop reads CASSLYRETQYF. As DNA, the CDR3 is TGTGCCAGCAGCTTATATAGGGAGACCCAGTACTTC.